Here is one T cell receptor (beta chain) with its context. This sample is part of a study of cytomegalovirus exposure and HLA in healthy donors. Use of 60 Vbeta and 13 Jbeta primers characterized the PCR. Repertoires were generated with immunoSEQ multiplex PCR, while TCRdb's copy carries only in-frame clones and drops some. The table lists about 180,000 clones, about 80% of them singletons, with about 2% in the top ten. The J segment lost 8 bases and the V segment lost 7 bases, leaving 15 bases of the junction unmatched. The CDR3 has 17 amino acids. Germline lookup yields CDR1 MDHEN and CDR2 SYDVKM. This clonotype originated in a woman between 25 and 40 years old in good health and CMV-seronegative. Sequenced: PBMCs. The V call is TRBV28, the J call TRBJ2-3; 13 positions match TRBD2. The CDR3 region is CASKTVTSGRIMATQYF. CDR3 bases: TGTGCCAGCAAGACGGTGACTAGCGGGAGGATCATGGCTACGCAGTATTTT. The full variable domain, in which reference TRBV28 and TRBJ2-3 provide the parts outside the CDR3, is DVKVTQSSRYLVKRTGEKVFLECVQDMDHENMFWYRQDPGLGLRLIYFSYDVKMKEKGDIPEGYSVSREKKERFSLILESASTNQTSMYLCASKTVTSGRIMATQYFGPGTRLTVL.